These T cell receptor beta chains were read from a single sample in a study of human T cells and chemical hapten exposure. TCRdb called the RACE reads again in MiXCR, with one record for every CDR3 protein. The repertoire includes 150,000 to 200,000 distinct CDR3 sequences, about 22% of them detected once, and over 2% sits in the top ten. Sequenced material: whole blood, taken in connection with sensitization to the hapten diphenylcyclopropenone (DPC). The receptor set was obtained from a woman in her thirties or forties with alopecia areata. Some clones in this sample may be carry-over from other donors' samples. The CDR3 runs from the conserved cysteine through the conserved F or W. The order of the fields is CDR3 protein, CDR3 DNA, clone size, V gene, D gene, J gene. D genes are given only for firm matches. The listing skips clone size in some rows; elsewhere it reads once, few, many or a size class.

CASSPGSSYEQYF,TGTGCCAGCAGCCCGGGGTCGAGTTACGAGCAGTACTTC,many,TRBV28,-,TRBJ2-7
CASSLEAGGSSPLHF,TGTGCCAGCAGCTTAGAAGCAGGGGGCAGTTCACCCCTCCACTTT,few,TRBV7-9,TRBD1,TRBJ1-6
CSVEPPNTGTRGGRQFF,TGCAGCGTTGAACCCCCAAATACCGGGACTAGAGGAGGCCGGCAGTTCTTC,-,TRBV29-1,TRBD2,TRBJ2-1
CASSLAKETQYF,TGTGCCAGCAGCTTGGCCAAGGAGACCCAGTACTTC,-,TRBV5-4,-,TRBJ2-5
CASSLGTVTDTQYF,TGCGCCAGCAGCTTGGGGACAGTCACAGATACGCAGTATTTT,-,TRBV5-1,-,TRBJ2-3
CSAKDWTPQETQYF,TGCAGTGCCAAGGACTGGACTCCCCAAGAGACCCAGTACTTC,-,TRBV20-1,-,TRBJ2-5
CASSLMRRNTEAFF,TGTGCCAGCAGTTTAATGAGGAGGAACACTGAAGCTTTCTTT,-,TRBV28,-,TRBJ1-1
CASSRGTRPGEQYF,TGTGCCAGCAGTAGGGGGACTAGGCCGGGGGAGCAGTACTTC,-,TRBV28,TRBD2,TRBJ2-7
CSARAPFRAGELAKNIQYF,TGCAGTGCTAGAGCCCCCTTCAGGGCGGGAGAGTTAGCCAAAAACATTCAGTACTTC,few,TRBV20-1,TRBD2,TRBJ2-4
CASSLEPRGGNQPQHF,TGTGCCAGCAGCTTAGAGCCCAGGGGAGGCAATCAGCCCCAGCATTTT,few,TRBV7-2,-,TRBJ1-5
CASSPGEIAEAFF,TGTGCCAGCAGCCCAGGGGAAATCGCTGAAGCTTTCTTT,-,TRBV7-8,-,TRBJ1-1
CSVGGGGNSPLHF,TGCAGCGTTGGAGGGGGGGGGAATTCACCCCTCCACTTT,-,TRBV29-1,-,TRBJ1-6
CASSVGTQRETQYF,TGTGCCAGCAGCGTAGGGACCCAGCGGGAGACCCAGTACTTC,-,TRBV9,-,TRBJ2-5
CASIDQGQGAGEQYF,TGTGCCAGCATTGACCAAGGACAGGGGGCCGGGGAGCAGTACTTC,-,TRBV6-6,TRBD1,TRBJ2-7
CASSRVQARGTDTQYF,TGTGCCAGCAGTAGGGTTCAGGCCAGGGGTACAGATACGCAGTATTTT,few,TRBV28,-,TRBJ2-3
CASSFSTDRGYEQYF,TGTGCCAGCAGCTTTAGTACCGACAGGGGCTACGAGCAGTACTTC,many,TRBV5-6,TRBD1,TRBJ2-7
CSARGGDQRSELFF,TGCAGTGCTAGAGGGGGGGATCAGCGGTCCGAGCTGTTTTTT,few,TRBV20-1,-,TRBJ2-2
CSARGRTVYNEQFF,TGCAGTGCTAGAGGGAGGACAGTTTACAATGAGCAGTTCTTC,few,TRBV20-1,-,TRBJ2-1
CAIMTDIEAFF,TGTGCCATCATGACAGATATTGAAGCTTTCTTT,-,TRBV10-3,-,TRBJ1-1
CASSLDAISYEQYF,TGTGCCAGCAGCTTAGACGCAATATCCTACGAGCAGTACTTC,-,TRBV7-8,-,TRBJ2-7
CASSPDRAGNTIYF,TGCGCCAGCAGCCCGGACAGGGCCGGAAACACCATATATTTT,-,TRBV5-1,TRBD1,TRBJ1-3
CASSLIPGSENEQFF,TGTGCCAGCAGCTTAATCCCCGGGAGTGAAAATGAGCAGTTCTTC,-,TRBV7-2,-,TRBJ2-1
CASSYSAVRTEAFF,TGTGCCAGCAGTTACTCGGCAGTCCGAACTGAAGCTTTCTTT,-,TRBV6-2/TRBV6-3,-,TRBJ1-1
CSADPDGGTDTQYF,TGCAGTGCTGACCCGGATGGGGGCACAGATACGCAGTATTTT,few,TRBV20-1,-,TRBJ2-3
CSVEERATDTQYF,TGCAGCGTTGAAGAAAGGGCCACAGATACGCAGTATTTT,once,TRBV29-1,-,TRBJ2-3
CAWSVHRDRPYGYTF,TGTGCCTGGAGCGTACACAGGGACAGGCCCTATGGCTACACCTTC,-,TRBV30,TRBD1,TRBJ1-2
CASSPLRRAYDSPLHF,TGTGCCAGCAGTCCCTTGCGGAGGGCATACGATTCACCCCTCCACTTT,-,TRBV12-3/TRBV12-4,-,TRBJ1-6
CATRDSARSGTQYF,TGTGCCACCAGGGACTCGGCGCGGAGCGGGACCCAGTACTTC,few,TRBV24-1,-,TRBJ2-5
CASSLVGGGYTEAFF,TGTGCCAGCAGCTTGGTAGGGGGCGGGTACACTGAAGCTTTCTTT,-,TRBV7-2,TRBD1,TRBJ1-1
CATRGAGEDEKLFF,TGTGCCACCAGGGGGGCAGGGGAAGACGAAAAACTGTTTTTT,-,TRBV24-1,-,TRBJ1-4
CASSEDSNNSPLHF,TGTGCCAGCAGTGAAGACAGTAACAATTCACCCCTCCACTTT,-,TRBV2,-,TRBJ1-6
CASTTQTDEQYF,TGTGCCAGCACCACTCAGACGGACGAGCAGTACTTC,-,TRBV6-1,-,TRBJ2-7
CASRVGSGTDTQYF,TGTGCCAGCAGGGTGGGTAGCGGCACAGATACGCAGTATTTT,-,TRBV6-5,-,TRBJ2-3
CASRSSGTRSYEQYF,TGTGCCAGCAGATCGTCCGGGACCCGGTCCTACGAGCAGTACTTC,many,TRBV27,-,TRBJ2-7
CASSYWAGVPDTQYF,TGTGCCAGCAGTTACTGGGCGGGAGTACCAGATACGCAGTATTTT,-,TRBV6-5,TRBD2,TRBJ2-3
CSARVSPNEQFF,TGCAGTGCTAGAGTTAGTCCCAATGAGCAGTTCTTC,few,TRBV20-1,-,TRBJ2-1
CASSWKSTRIYEQYF,TGTGCCAGCAGCTGGAAGTCGACTAGAATCTACGAGCAGTACTTC,-,TRBV5-6,-,TRBJ2-7
CASNPSSTDTQYF,TGTGCCAGCAACCCTAGCAGCACAGATACGCAGTATTTT,-,TRBV12-3/TRBV12-4,-,TRBJ2-3
CSVAVISTDTQYF,TGCAGCGTTGCGGTCATCTCCACAGATACGCAGTATTTT,-,TRBV29-1,-,TRBJ2-3